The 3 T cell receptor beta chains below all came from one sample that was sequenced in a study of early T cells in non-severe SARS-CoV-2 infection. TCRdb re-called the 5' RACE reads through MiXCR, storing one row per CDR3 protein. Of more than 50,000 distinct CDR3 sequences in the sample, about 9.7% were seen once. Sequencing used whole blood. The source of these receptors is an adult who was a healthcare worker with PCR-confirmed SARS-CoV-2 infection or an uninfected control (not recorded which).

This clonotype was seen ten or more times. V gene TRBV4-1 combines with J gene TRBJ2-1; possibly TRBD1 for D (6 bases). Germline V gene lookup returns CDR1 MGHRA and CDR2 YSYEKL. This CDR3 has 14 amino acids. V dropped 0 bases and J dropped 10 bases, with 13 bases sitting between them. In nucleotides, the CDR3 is TGCGCCAGCAGCCAAGATGTCAGGGGCAGGGAGCAGTTCTTC. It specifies CASSQDVRGREQFF.

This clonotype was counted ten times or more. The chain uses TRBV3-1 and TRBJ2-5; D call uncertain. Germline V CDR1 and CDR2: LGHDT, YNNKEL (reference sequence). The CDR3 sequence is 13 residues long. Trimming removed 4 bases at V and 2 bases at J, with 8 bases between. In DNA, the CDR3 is TGTGCCAGCAGCCCAACAGAACAAGAGACCCAGTACTTC. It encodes CASSPTEQETQYF.

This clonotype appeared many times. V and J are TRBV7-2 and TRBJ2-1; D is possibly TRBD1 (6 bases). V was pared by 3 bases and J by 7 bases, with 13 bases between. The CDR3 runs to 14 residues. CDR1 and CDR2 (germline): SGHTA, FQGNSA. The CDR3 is CASSFGIGGNEQFF. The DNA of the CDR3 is TGTGCCAGCAGCTTTGGGATAGGGGGAAATGAGCAGTTCTTC.